This T cell receptor (beta chain) originates from a study of beta chain features in type 1 diabetes. Study details: When patients were set against healthy donors, age, gender and cell yields were similar. Cells sorted and examined across all samples totaled approximately 110 million.

Study-wide results and limits: More deletions and fewer insertions at VDJ junctions were found in patients with type 1 diabetes.

For this clone: The antigen is not known.

Expressed TCRB transcripts were sequenced after all isolated RNA was converted to cDNA. TCRdb's table, derived via immunoSEQ multiplex PCR, lists solely in-frame clones and lacks some. The repertoire holds 200,000 to 250,000 clones, with 68% as singletons. This CDR3 is built from 15 residues. Per germline, CDR1 MNHNS and CDR2 SASEGT. Unmatched junction bases numbered 12, after V lost 6 bases and J lost 6 bases. What was sequenced was naive CD4+ T cells from blood. The V and J genes are TRBV6-1 and TRBJ2-7; TRBD1 matches 9 bases. The sequence came from a man aged 25 to 40 in good health. CDR3 residues: CASSAGTGKVGEQYF. CDR3 DNA sequence: TGTGCCAGCAGCGCCGGGACAGGGAAGGTTGGCGAGCAGTACTTC.